The 5 T cell receptor beta chains below all came from one sample that was sequenced in a study of T-cell reconstitution after alpha-beta-depleted transplantation in children (dated by TCRdb to about 2016). The library was produced with PCR. TCRdb lists the instrument as Illumina HiSeq 2500. TCR libraries were prepared with molecular barcoding, using unique molecular identifiers to normalize TCRbeta repertoire quantification. TCRdb redid the processing of the public reads, applying fastp at Q25 and MiXCR, and retained in-frame beta chains. Each CDR3 protein gets just one entry, which takes the most common genes and DNA from the rows behind it. Across this sample there are roughly 5,000 distinct CDR3 sequences, with less than 9% seen only once. About 1.7% of the sample is taken by the ten largest. The sample's time point label, in plain terms: day 60 (about 2 months) after transplantation. The sample's treatment or condition, from its label and the paper: allogeneic hematopoietic cell transplantation with graft depleted of TCRalphabeta T cells and CD19 B cells.

The source was PBMCs, mostly from graft donor cells, collected 60 days after TCRalphabeta/CD19-depleted stem cell transplant. All receptors derive from a boy younger than two who had a stem cell transplant for SCID, so the T cells may come from the graft donor.

This clonotype is large. This chain uses TRBV5-1 with TRBJ1-5; D uncertain. Trimming removed 0 bases at V and 3 bases at J, with 4 bases between. The CDR3 covers 13 residues. Germline CDR1 reads SGHRS; CDR2 reads YFSETQ. The CDR3 region is CASSLATNQPQHF. As DNA, the CDR3 is TGCGCCAGCAGCTTGGCAACCAATCAGCCCCAGCATTTT.

By share of the sample, this clonotype is medium-sized. This chain links TRBV6-5 with TRBJ1-1; D unclear. The V gene's germline CDR1 is MNHEY and CDR2 SVGAGI. The V end lost 0 bases, the J end lost 3 bases, and 11 bases lay between the germline ends. The CDR3 runs 15 residues. DNA of the CDR3: TGTGCCAGCAGTTACTCGAGTCCGAAATACACTGAAGCTTTCTTT. It encodes CASSYSSPKYTEAFF.

This clonotype is medium-sized in the sample. The V gene is TRBV18, the J gene TRBJ2-5; D unresolved. Germline loops: CDR1 KGHSH, CDR2 LQKENI. The CDR3 covers 11 residues. V was clipped by 5 bases and J by 2 bases, with 3 bases between them. CDR3 region: CASSVQETQYF. The CDR3 DNA reads as TGTGCCAGCTCAGTACAAGAGACCCAGTACTTC. Full variable domain (outside the CDR3, taken from reference TRBV18 and TRBJ2-5): NAGVMQNPRHLVRRRGQEARLRCSPMKGHSHVYWYRQLPEEGLKFMVYLQKENIIDESGMPKERFSAEFPKEGPSILRIQQVVRGDSAAYFCASSVQETQYFGPGTRLLVL.

This clonotype occurred many times. The chain employs TRBV20-1 and TRBJ1-5; D is unresolved. This CDR3 comprises 15 residues. V lost 0 bases to trimming and J lost 0 bases, with 9 bases between them. Germline V gene lookup returns CDR1 DFQATT and CDR2 SNEGSKA (reference sequence). The CDR3 DNA is TGCAGTGCTAGAGAAATATCTTTTAGCAATCAGCCCCAGCATTTT. Its protein product is CSAREISFSNQPQHF.

This chain uses TRBV18 with TRBJ1-1; tentatively, D is TRBD1 (5 bases). The germline CDR1 and CDR2 sequences are KGHSH and LQKENI. The CDR3 sequence is 17 residues long. The germline V and J ends were trimmed by 4 bases and 1 base, with 19 bases remaining between them. DNA for the CDR3: TGTGCCAGCTCACGATTCCGGGGCAAAAAGGGGAACACTGAAGCTTTCTTT. Its protein product is CASSRFRGKKGNTEAFF.